The clone carrying this T cell receptor (beta chain) occurred a few times. The CDR3 is made up of 9 amino acids. Per germline, CDR1 SQVTM and CDR2 ANQGSEA. Trimming took off 5 bases at V and 5 bases at J, with 0 bases between the two ends. The data stem from a study of T cells in Graves' hyperthyroidism and ophthalmopathy. TCR beta CDR3 sequences were amplified from RNA transcripts. HTBI primers were the set used in a first-round RT-PCR of the TCR CDR3. TCRdb re-derived calls from the multiplex PCR reads in MiXCR, one entry per CDR3 protein. The top ten hold 25% to 30% of the sample, which has roughly 400,000 distinct CDR3 sequences, roughly an eighth seen once.

The chain is built from TRBV29-1 and TRBJ2-2; no reliable D call. The receptor's source is a man in his forties or fifties with Graves' ophthalmopathy. What was sequenced was blood. CDR3 nucleotides: TGCAGCGTTACCGGGGAGCTGTTTTTT. As protein: CSVTGELFF.